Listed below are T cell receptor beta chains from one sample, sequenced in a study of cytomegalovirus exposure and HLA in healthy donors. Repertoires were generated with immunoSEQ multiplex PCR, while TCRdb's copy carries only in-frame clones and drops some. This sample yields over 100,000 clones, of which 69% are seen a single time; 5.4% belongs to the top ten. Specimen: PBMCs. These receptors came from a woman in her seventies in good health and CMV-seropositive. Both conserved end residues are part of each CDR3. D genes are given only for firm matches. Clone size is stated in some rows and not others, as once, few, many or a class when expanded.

TGTGCCTGGAGCTTTGGGACAGGGTACGTTGAAGCTTTCTTT CAWSFGTGYVEAFF TRBJ1-1 TRBD1 TRBV30 .
TGTGCCAGCAGTGAAAGGCAGGGGGCGAACACTGAAGCTTTCTTT CASSERQGANTEAFF TRBJ1-1 TRBD1 TRBV2 .
TGTGCCAGCTCACTTGGGACTAGCAGTCACGAGACCCAGTACTTC CASSLGTSSHETQYF TRBJ2-5 TRBD2 TRBV18 .
TGTGCCTGGAGTATTGGGACAGCCAACTATGGCTACACCTTC CAWSIGTANYGYTF TRBJ1-2 TRBD1 TRBV30 once
TGTGCCATCAGTGAGGGACAGGAGTACAGTGAGCAGTTCTTC CAISEGQEYSEQFF TRBJ2-1 TRBD1 TRBV10-3 .
TGTGCCAGCAGGGGGACAGGGGGCGGGGAGACCCAGTACTTC CASRGTGGGETQYF TRBJ2-5 TRBD1 TRBV2 .
TGTGCCAGCTCAGGGACAGGGAGGACTGAAGCTTTCTTT CASSGTGRTEAFF TRBJ1-1 TRBD1 TRBV18 .
TGTGCCAGCAGTACGGGACAGGCCGCAGATACGCAGTATTTT CASSTGQAADTQYF TRBJ2-3 TRBD1 TRBV2 medium-sized
TGTGCCAGCAGTTTCGGAGGGGGCCGGACTGAAGCTTTCTTT CASSFGGGRTEAFF TRBJ1-1 TRBD1 TRBV28 .
TGCGCCAGCAGCTTGGCGTCTAGCGGGGCCTACGAGCAGTACTTC CASSLASSGAYEQYF TRBJ2-7 TRBD2 TRBV5-1 .
TGTGCCATCAGGAACGGACAGGGAGACACTGAAGCTTTCTTT CAIRNGQGDTEAFF TRBJ1-1 TRBD1 TRBV10-3 .
TGTGCCAGCAGTTACTCGACAGGGGGAAGGACTGAAGCTTTCTTT CASSYSTGGRTEAFF TRBJ1-1 TRBD1 TRBV6-5 .
TGTGCCAGCTCACCGGCGGACACCATATATTTT CASSPADTIYF TRBJ1-3 . TRBV18 .
TGTGCCAGCAGCTTGGAACTAGCCGCCTCCTACGAGCAGTACTTC CASSLELAASYEQYF TRBJ2-7 . TRBV7-2 .
TGTGCCAGCAGTGAGAGGGAGCGCCAGCCCCAGCATTTT CASSERERQPQHF TRBJ1-5 . TRBV6-1 few
TGTGCCAGCAGCGTAGAGGGACTAGCGTCAGATACGCAGTATTTT CASSVEGLASDTQYF TRBJ2-3 TRBD2 TRBV9 .
TGTGCCAGCAGTGCAGGGGGCGGACAGCCCCAGCATTTT CASSAGGGQPQHF TRBJ1-5 TRBD1 TRBV6-4 .
TGTGCCAGCAAAAAGGACAGGACCAAAACCTACGAGCAGTACTTC CASKKDRTKTYEQYF TRBJ2-7 TRBD1 TRBV6-5 .
TGTGCCATCAGCCTGGACAGGGGTAATGAAAAACTGTTTTTT CAISLDRGNEKLFF TRBJ1-4 TRBD1 TRBV10-3 .
TGTGCCAGCAGGCGACCGGGACTCTCCTATAATTCACCCCTCCACTTT CASRRPGLSYNSPLHF TRBJ1-6 . TRBV28 .
TGTGCCACCCTAAGCACAGATACGCAGTATTTT CATLSTDTQYF TRBJ2-3 . TRBV10-3 few
TGTGCCAGCAGTGATGACAGAAGAGTTATTGAAGCTTTCTTT CASSDDRRVIEAFF TRBJ1-1 . TRBV6-5 .
TGTGCCAGCAGCCCCCCGGGACAGGGAAAGTATGGCTACACCTTC CASSPPGQGKYGYTF TRBJ1-2 TRBD1 TRBV5-6 once
TGTGCCAGCAGCCCTCGAGTACTTTCCTTCCCCCAAACAACTAATGAAAAACTGTTTTTT CASSPRVLSFPQTTNEKLFF TRBJ1-4 . TRBV11-3 few
TGTGCCAGCAGTACGACAGGATATAGCAATCAGCCCCAGCATTTT CASSTTGYSNQPQHF TRBJ1-5 . TRBV6-5 once
TGTGCCTGGAGGGGGGGGGTTGGTGAAAAACTGTTTTTT CAWRGGVGEKLFF TRBJ1-4 . TRBV30 .
TGTGCCAGCAGCTTGCTCCAGATTAGCAATCAGCCCCAGCATTTT CASSLLQISNQPQHF TRBJ1-5 . TRBV5-5 .
TGTGCCAGCAGCATGGACTATCTCTATGAGCAGTTCTTC CASSMDYLYEQFF TRBJ2-1 . TRBV5-6 .
TGTGCCAGCAGCTCCGCCAGGGGGACCCAGTACTTC CASSSARGTQYF TRBJ2-5 . TRBV5-6 .
TGTGCCAGCAGCTTGGGGCCAAGAAGCGGGGGAGACGAGCAGTACTTC CASSLGPRSGGDEQYF TRBJ2-7 TRBD2 TRBV5-4 .
TGTGCCAGCAGCTTAGTTGGGACTGTAGATGGCTACACCTTC CASSLVGTVDGYTF TRBJ1-2 . TRBV7-9 .
TGTGCCAGCAGTTTAGAGGCGCCATCTAGGGGCGCGTCCTACGAGCAGTACTTC CASSLEAPSRGASYEQYF TRBJ2-7 . TRBV27 few
TGTGCCAGCAGTTTCAGGGGTGAGGGCTACACCTTC CASSFRGEGYTF TRBJ1-2 . TRBV27 .
TGTGCCAGCAGTTACTTCGGGACAGGGGGCAACTATGGCTACACCTTC CASSYFGTGGNYGYTF TRBJ1-2 TRBD1 TRBV6-5 .
TGTGCCAGCTCACTGGGCAGGGAAGAGACCCAGTACTTC CASSLGREETQYF TRBJ2-5 . TRBV18 .
TGCGCCAGCAGCCAAGAGACGCGGGGGGGATTTGATACGCAGTATTTT CASSQETRGGFDTQYF TRBJ2-3 TRBD2 TRBV4-3 .
TGTGCCAGCAGCGTCTTAGCGGGGGGGCCTGAGACCCAGTACTTC CASSVLAGGPETQYF TRBJ2-5 TRBD2 TRBV5-6 .
TGCGCCAGCAGCCAAGGAACCGGGACAGGGGACACTGAAGCTTTCTTT CASSQGTGTGDTEAFF TRBJ1-1 TRBD1 TRBV4-1 .
TGCGCCAGCAGCTCGGGCCTTTTGACAGGGAATAATTCACCCCTCCACTTT CASSSGLLTGNNSPLHF TRBJ1-6 TRBD1 TRBV5-1 .
TGTGCCAGCGGGCGGGACAGGGACTACGAGCAGTACTTC CASGRDRDYEQYF TRBJ2-7 TRBD1 TRBV5-4 .
TGTGCCAGCAGTAGCCCTCAGGGGCCCTACGAGCAGTACTTC CASSSPQGPYEQYF TRBJ2-7 . TRBV6-5 .
TGTGCCAGCGCCCAACCCGGGACAGGGGGTTACGAGCAGTACTTC CASAQPGTGGYEQYF TRBJ2-7 TRBD1 TRBV6-5 .
TGTGCCAGCAGTACTGGGGGCCCCAATCAGCCCCAGCATTTT CASSTGGPNQPQHF TRBJ1-5 . TRBV6-6 once